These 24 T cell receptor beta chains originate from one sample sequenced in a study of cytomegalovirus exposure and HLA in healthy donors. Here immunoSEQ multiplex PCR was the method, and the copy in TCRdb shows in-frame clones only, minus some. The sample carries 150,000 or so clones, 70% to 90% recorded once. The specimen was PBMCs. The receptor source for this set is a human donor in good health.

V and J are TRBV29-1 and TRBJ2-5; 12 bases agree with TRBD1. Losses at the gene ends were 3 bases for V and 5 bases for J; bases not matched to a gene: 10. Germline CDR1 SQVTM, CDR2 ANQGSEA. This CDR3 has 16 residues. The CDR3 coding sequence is TGCAGCGTTGACCACCGGGACAGGGGGCTATGGGAGACCCAGTACTTC. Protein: CSVDHRDRGLWETQYF.

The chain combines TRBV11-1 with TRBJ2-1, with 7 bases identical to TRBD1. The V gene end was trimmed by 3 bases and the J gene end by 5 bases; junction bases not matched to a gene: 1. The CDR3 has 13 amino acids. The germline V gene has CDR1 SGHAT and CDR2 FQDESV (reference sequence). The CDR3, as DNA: TGTGCCAGCAGCTTGACAGGGAACAATGAGCAGTTCTTC. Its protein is CASSLTGNNEQFF.

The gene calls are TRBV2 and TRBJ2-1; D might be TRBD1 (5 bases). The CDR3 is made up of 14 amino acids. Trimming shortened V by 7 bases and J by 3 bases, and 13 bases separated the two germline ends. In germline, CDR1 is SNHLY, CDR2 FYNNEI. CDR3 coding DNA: TGTGCCAGCACCGTGTCAGACAGCTACAATGAGCAGTTCTTC. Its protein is CASTVSDSYNEQFF.

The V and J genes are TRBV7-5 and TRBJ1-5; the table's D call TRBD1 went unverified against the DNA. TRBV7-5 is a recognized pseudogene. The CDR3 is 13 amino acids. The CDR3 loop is CVRNDRGNQPQHF. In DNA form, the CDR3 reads TGTGTCAGAAACGACAGGGGCAATCAGCCCCAGCATTTT.

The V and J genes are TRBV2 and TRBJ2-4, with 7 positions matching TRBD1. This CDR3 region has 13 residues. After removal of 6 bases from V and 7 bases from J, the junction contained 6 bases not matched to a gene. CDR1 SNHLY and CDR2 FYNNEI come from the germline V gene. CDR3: CASRGDSGNIQYF. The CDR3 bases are TGTGCCAGCAGGGGGGACAGTGGGAACATTCAGTACTTC.

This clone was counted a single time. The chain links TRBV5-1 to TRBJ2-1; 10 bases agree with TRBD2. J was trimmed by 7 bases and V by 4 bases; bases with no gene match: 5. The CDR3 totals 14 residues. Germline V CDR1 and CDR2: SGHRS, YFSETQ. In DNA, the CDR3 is TGCGCCAGCAGCCTCCTAGCGGGAGTGAATGAGCAGTTCTTC. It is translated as CASSLLAGVNEQFF.

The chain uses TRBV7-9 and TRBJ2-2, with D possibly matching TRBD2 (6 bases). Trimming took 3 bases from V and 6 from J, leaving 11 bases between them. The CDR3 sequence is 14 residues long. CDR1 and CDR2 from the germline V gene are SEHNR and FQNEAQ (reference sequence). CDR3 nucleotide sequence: TGTGCCAGCAGCTTGACTAGGGCCCCCGGGGAGCTGTTTTTT. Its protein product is CASSLTRAPGELFF.

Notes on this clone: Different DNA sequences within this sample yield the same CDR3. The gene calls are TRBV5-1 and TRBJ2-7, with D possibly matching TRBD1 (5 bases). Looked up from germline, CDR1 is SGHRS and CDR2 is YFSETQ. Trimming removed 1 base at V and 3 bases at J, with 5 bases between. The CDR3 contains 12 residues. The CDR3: CASSLRGYEQYF. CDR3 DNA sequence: TGCGCCAGCAGCTTGAGGGGCTACGAGCAGTACTTC.

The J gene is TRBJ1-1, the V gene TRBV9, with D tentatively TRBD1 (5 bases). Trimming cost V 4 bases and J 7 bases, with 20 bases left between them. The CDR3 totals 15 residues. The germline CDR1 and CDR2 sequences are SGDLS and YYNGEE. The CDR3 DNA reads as TGTGCCAGCAGCCCATCGACAGTTTCGCCCCATGAAGCTTTCTTT. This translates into CASSPSTVSPHEAFF.

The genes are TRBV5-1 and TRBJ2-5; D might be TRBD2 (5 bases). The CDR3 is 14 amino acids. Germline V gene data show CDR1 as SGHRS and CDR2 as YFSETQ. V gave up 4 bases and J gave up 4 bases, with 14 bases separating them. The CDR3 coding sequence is TGCGCCAGCAGCACCGCCACTAGTGTAGAGACCCAGTACTTC. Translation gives CASSTATSVETQYF.

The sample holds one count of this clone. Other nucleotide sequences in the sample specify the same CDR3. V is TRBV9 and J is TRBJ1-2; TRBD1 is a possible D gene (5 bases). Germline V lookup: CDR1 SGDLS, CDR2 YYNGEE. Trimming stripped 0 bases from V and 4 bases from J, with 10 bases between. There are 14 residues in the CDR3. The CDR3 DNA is TGTGCCAGCAGCGTAGGCGGGGGGACCTATGGCTACACCTTC. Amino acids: CASSVGGGTYGYTF. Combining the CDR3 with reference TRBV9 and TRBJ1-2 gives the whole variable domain DSGVTQTPKHLITATGQRVTLRCSPRSGDLSVYWYQQSLDQGLQFLIQYYNGEERAKGNILERFSAQQFPDLHSELNLSSLELGDSALYFCASSVGGGTYGYTFGSGTRLTVV.

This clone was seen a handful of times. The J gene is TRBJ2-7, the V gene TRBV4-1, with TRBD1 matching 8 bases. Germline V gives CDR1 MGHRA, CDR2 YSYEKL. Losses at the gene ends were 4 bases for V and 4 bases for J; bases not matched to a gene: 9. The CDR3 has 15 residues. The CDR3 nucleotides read TGCGCCAGCAGCCCGTCGACAGGGGCCTTGTACGAGCAGTACTTC. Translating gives CASSPSTGALYEQYF.

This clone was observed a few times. The CDR3 protein is CASSLYDGRAFF. The CDR3 DNA follows: TGTGCCAGCAGCTTATATGACGGGAGAGCTTTCTTT. The rearrangement links TRBV11-2 to TRBJ1-1, with D unclear. Germline V gene lookup returns CDR1 SGHAT and CDR2 FQNNGV. There are 12 residues in the CDR3. The V end was cut by 2 bases, the J end by 10 bases, with 11 bases between.

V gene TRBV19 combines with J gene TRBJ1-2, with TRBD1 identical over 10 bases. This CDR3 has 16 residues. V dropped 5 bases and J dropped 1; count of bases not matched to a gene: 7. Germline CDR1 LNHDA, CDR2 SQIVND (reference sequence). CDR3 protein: CASSRDRGFGNYGYTF. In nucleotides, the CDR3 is TGTGCCAGTAGTCGGGACAGGGGATTCGGTAACTATGGCTACACCTTC.

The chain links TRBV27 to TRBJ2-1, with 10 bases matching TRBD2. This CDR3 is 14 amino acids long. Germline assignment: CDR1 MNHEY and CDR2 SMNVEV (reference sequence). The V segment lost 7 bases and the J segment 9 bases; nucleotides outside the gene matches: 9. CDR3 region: CASISPSGRGEQFF. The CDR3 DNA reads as TGTGCCAGCATCAGTCCTAGCGGGAGAGGTGAGCAGTTCTTC.

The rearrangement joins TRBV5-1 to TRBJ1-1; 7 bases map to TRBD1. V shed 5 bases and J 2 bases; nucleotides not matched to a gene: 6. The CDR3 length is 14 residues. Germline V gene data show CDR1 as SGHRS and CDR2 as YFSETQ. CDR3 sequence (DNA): TGCGCCAGCAGTTCTTCAGGGGGTAACACTGAAGCTTTCTTT. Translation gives CASSSSGGNTEAFF.

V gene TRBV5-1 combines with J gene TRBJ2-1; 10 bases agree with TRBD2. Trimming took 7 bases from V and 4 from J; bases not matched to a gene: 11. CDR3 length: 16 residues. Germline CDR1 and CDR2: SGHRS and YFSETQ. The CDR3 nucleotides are TGCGCCAGCTCTGACCTCCTAGCGGGAGATTACAATGAGCAGTTCTTC. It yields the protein CASSDLLAGDYNEQFF.

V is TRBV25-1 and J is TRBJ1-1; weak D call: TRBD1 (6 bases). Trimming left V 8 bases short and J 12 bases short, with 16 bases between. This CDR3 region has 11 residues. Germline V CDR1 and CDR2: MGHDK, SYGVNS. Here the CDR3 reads CASGTFSASFF. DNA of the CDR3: TGTGCCAGCGGGACATTCTCCGCGTCTTTCTTT.

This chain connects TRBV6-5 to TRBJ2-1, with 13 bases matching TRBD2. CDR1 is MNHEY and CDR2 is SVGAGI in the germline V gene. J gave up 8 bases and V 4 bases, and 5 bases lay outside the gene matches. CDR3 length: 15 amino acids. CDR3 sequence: CASSSRLAGGHEQFF. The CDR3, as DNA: TGTGCCAGCAGTTCGAGACTAGCGGGGGGTCATGAGCAGTTCTTC.

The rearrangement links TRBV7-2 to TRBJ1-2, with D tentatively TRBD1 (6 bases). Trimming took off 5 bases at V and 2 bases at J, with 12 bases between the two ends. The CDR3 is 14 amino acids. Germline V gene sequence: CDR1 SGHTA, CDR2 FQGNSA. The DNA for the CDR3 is TGTGCCAGCAGCATACGACAGGTGAACTATGGCTACACCTTC. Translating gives CASSIRQVNYGYTF.

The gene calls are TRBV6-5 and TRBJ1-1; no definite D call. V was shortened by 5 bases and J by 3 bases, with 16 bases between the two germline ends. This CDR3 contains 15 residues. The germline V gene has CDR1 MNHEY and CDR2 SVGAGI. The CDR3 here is CASSHGREDYTEAFF. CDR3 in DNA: TGTGCCAGCAGTCACGGACGGGAGGATTACACTGAAGCTTTCTTT.

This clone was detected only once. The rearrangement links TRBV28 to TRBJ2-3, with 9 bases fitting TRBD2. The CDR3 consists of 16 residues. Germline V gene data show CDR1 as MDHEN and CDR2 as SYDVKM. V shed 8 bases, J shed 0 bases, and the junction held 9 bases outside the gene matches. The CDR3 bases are TGTGCCAGCCACACCGCTAGCGGGGCAAGCACAGATACGCAGTATTTT. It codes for CASHTASGASTDTQYF.

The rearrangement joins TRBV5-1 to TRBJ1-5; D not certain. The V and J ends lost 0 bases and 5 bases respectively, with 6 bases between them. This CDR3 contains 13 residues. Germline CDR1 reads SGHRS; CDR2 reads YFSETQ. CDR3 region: CASSLDSDQPQHF. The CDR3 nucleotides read TGCGCCAGCAGCTTGGACAGTGATCAGCCCCAGCATTTT.

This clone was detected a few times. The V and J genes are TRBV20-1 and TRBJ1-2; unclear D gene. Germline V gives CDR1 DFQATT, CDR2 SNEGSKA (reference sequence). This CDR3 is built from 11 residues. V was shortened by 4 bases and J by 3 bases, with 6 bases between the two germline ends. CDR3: CSANPDYGYTF. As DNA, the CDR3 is TGCAGTGCTAATCCAGACTATGGCTACACCTTC.